The rows below give T cell receptor beta chains drawn from one sample of a study of blood T cell repertoires in COVID-19. Sequenced by immunoSEQ multiplex PCR; TCRdb stores in-frame clones only, minus some. The table lists about 300,000 clones, 70% to 90% of them singletons, with around 5.8% in the top ten. Sequenced material: peripheral blood. These receptor sequences come from a woman aged 45-65 years with COVID-19, enrolled during active disease. CDR3s include the opening cysteine and the closing phenylalanine or tryptophan. The D gene is left open where the match is weak. A clone size is listed for some rows: how often the clone was seen (once, few, many), or a class if it is expanded.

TRBV5-5	TRBJ1-1	NA	14	NA	CASSLGGMNTEAFF	TGTGCCAGCAGCTTAGGAGGAATGAACACTGAAGCTTTCTTT
TRBV24-1	TRBJ2-3	NA	17	TRBD2	CATSDPSGRRGTDTQYF	TGTGCCACCAGTGATCCCAGCGGGAGGCGGGGGACAGATACGCAGTATTTT
TRBV27	TRBJ1-2	NA	15	NA	CASSSPGLSNYGYTF	TGTGCCAGCAGTTCACCAGGGCTGTCCAACTATGGCTACACCTTC
TRBV6-5	TRBJ2-2	NA	16	TRBD1	CASSYSITGARGELFF	TGTGCCAGCAGTTACTCGATAACAGGGGCACGCGGGGAGCTGTTTTTT
TRBV5-1	TRBJ1-1	NA	13	NA	CASTKQDNTEAFF	TGCGCCAGCACCAAACAGGATAACACTGAAGCTTTCTTT
TRBV30	TRBJ1-1	NA	14	TRBD1	CAWSPGGLDTEAFF	TGTGCCTGGAGCCCAGGGGGGTTGGACACTGAAGCTTTCTTT
TRBV20-1	TRBJ1-2	many	11	NA	CSAEGNYGYTF	TGCAGTGCGGAGGGGAACTATGGCTACACCTTC
TRBV29-1	TRBJ2-2	NA	14	NA	CSVVGTKNTGELFF	TGCAGCGTTGTGGGGACAAAGAACACCGGGGAGCTGTTTTTT
TRBV4-1	TRBJ2-7	NA	12	NA	CASSPTDYEQYF	TGCGCCAGCAGCCCGACAGACTACGAGCAGTACTTC
TRBV19	TRBJ1-4	NA	14	TRBD1	CASRSGGTNEKLFF	TGTGCCAGTAGGTCAGGGGGCACTAATGAAAAACTGTTTTTT
TRBV6-5	TRBJ1-4	NA	14	NA	CASSYGSGGEKLFF	TGTGCCAGCAGTTACGGCAGTGGCGGTGAAAAACTGTTTTTT
TRBV28	TRBJ2-3	NA	15	TRBD1	CASSPTGGYTDTQYF	TGTGCCAGCAGTCCGACAGGGGGCTACACAGATACGCAGTATTTT
TRBV11-3	TRBJ2-7	NA	16	NA	CASSLAGDAPPYEQYF	TGTGCCAGCAGCTTAGCGGGAGATGCTCCACCCTACGAGCAGTACTTC
TRBV2	TRBJ2-7	NA	13	TRBD1	CASSLTGINEQYF	TGTGCCAGCAGTTTGACAGGGATCAACGAGCAGTACTTC
TRBV5-6	TRBJ1-5	few	13	TRBD1	CASSPGGGQPQHF	TGTGCCAGCAGCCCAGGGGGAGGTCAGCCCCAGCATTTT
TRBV11-1	TRBJ2-3	once	13	NA	CASSLARLNTQYF	TGTGCCAGCAGCTTGGCCAGGCTAAATACGCAGTATTTT
TRBV18	TRBJ2-2	NA	16	TRBD2	CASSPPKAGGIGELFF	TGTGCCAGCTCACCACCGAAAGCGGGAGGGATCGGGGAGCTGTTTTTT
TRBV19	TRBJ2-3	NA	16	TRBD2	CASSFFAGEGADTQYF	TGTGCCAGTAGTTTTTTTGCGGGAGAGGGCGCAGATACGCAGTATTTT
TRBV30	TRBJ2-1	once	14	TRBD2	CAWSTGLAGNEQFF	TGTGCCTGGAGTACAGGACTAGCGGGGAATGAGCAGTTCTTC
TRBV5-1	TRBJ1-3	few	18	NA	CASSWAGLSQISGNTIYF	TGCGCCAGCAGCTGGGCAGGGTTGTCCCAAATCTCTGGAAACACCATATATTTT
TRBV27	TRBJ1-2	NA	15	TRBD1	CASSTLDRMGYGYTF	TGTGCCAGCAGTACACTGGACAGGATGGGATATGGCTACACCTTC
TRBV12-3/TRBV12-4	TRBJ1-1	NA	12	NA	CASSPQGTEAFF	TGTGCCAGCAGTCCCCAGGGGACTGAAGCTTTCTTT